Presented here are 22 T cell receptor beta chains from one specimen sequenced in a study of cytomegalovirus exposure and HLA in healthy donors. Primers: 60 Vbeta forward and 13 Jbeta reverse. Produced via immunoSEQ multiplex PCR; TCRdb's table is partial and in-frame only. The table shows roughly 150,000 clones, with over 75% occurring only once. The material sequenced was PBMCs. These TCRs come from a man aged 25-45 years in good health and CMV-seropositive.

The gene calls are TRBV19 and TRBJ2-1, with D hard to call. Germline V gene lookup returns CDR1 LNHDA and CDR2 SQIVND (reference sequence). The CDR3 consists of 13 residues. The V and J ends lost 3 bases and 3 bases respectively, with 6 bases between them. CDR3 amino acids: CASSITVYNEQFF. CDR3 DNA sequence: TGTGCCAGTAGTATCACTGTCTACAATGAGCAGTTCTTC.

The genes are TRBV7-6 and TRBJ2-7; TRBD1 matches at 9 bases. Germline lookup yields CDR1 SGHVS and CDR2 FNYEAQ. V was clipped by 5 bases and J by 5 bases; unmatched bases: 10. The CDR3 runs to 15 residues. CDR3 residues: CASSVGTGHSDEQYF. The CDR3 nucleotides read TGTGCCAGCAGCGTCGGGACAGGGCATTCGGACGAGCAGTACTTC.

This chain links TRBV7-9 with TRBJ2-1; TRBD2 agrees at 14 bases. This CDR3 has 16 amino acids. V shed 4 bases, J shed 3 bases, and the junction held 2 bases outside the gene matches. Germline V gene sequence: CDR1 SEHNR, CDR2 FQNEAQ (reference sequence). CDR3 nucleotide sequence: TGTGCCAGCAGCTGGGGACTAGCGGGAGACTACAATGAGCAGTTCTTC. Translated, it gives CASSWGLAGDYNEQFF.

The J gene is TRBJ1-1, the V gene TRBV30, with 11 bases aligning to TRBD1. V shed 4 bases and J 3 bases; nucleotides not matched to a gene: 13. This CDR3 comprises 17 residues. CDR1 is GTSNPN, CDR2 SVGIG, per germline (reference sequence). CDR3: CAWTPFGQGAGDTEAFF. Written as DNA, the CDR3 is TGTGCCTGGACCCCATTCGGACAGGGGGCTGGGGACACTGAAGCTTTCTTT.

The CDR3 DNA follows: TGTGCCAGCAGCGACGGACAGGCCTACGAGCAGTACTTC. This sequence encodes CASSDGQAYEQYF. The chain combines TRBV2 with TRBJ2-5; 7 bases align to TRBD1. The J call may be incorrect, as the DNA end agrees better with TRBJ2-7. The CDR3 length is 13 residues. The germline V gene has CDR1 SNHLY and CDR2 FYNNEI.

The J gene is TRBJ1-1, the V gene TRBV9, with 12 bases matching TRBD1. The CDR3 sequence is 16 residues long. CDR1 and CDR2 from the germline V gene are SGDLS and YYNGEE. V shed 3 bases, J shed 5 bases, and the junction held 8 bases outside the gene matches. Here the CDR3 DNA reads TGTGCCAGCAGCGACCCGGGACAGGGGGCTAGGACTGAAGCTTTCTTT. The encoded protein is CASSDPGQGARTEAFF.

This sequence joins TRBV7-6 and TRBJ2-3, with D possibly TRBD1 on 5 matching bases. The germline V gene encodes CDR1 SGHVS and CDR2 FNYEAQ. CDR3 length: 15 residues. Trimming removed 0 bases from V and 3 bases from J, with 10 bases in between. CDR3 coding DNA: TGTGCCAGCAGCTTAGCTCCAGGGTGGACAGATACGCAGTATTTT. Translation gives CASSLAPGWTDTQYF.

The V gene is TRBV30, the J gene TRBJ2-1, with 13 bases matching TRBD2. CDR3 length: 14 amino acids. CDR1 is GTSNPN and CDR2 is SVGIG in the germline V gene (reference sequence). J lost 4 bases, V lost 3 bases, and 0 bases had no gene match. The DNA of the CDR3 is TGTGCCTGGAGGGGACTAGCGGGGTACAATGAGCAGTTCTTC. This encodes CAWRGLAGYNEQFF.

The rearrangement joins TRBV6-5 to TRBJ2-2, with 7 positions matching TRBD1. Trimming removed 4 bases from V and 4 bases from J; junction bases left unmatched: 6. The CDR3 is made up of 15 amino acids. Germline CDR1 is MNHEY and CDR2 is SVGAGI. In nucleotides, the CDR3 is TGTGCCAGCAGTTTGCTCAGGGGGAGCACCGGGGAGCTGTTTTTT. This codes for CASSLLRGSTGELFF.

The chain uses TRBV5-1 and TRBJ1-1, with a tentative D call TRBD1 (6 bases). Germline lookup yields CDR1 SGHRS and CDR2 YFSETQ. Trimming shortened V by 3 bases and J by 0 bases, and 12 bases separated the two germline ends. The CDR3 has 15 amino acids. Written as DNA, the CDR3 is TGCGCCAGCAGCTCGGGTTCAGGGGTGAACACTGAAGCTTTCTTT. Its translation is CASSSGSGVNTEAFF.

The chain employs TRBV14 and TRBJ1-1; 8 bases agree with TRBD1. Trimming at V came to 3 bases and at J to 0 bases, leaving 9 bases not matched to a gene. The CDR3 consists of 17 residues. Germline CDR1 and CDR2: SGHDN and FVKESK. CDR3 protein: CASSHGQGFLLNTEAFF. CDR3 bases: TGTGCCAGCAGCCACGGACAGGGATTCCTCCTGAACACTGAAGCTTTCTTT.

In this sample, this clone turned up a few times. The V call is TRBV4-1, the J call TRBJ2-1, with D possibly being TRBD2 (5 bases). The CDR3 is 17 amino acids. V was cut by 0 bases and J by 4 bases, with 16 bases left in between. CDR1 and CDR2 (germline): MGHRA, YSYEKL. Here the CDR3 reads CASSQERLSGLYNEQFF. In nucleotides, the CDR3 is TGCGCCAGCAGCCAAGAGCGTTTAAGCGGACTTTACAATGAGCAGTTCTTC.

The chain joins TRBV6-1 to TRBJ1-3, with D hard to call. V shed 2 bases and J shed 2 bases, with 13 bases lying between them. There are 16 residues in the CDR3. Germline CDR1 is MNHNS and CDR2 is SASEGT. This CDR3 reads CASSEFRGSTGNTIYF. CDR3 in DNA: TGTGCCAGCAGTGAATTTCGGGGTAGCACTGGAAACACCATATATTTT.

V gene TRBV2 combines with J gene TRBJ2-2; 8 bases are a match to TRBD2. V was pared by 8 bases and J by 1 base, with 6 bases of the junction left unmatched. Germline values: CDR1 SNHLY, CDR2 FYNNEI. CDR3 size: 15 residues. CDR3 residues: CASRGSGRNTGELFF. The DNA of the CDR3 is TGTGCCAGCCGAGGGAGCGGGAGGAACACCGGGGAGCTGTTTTTT. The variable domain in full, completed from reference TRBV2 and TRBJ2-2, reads EPEVTQTPSHQVTQMGQEVILRCVPISNHLYFYWYRQILGQKVEFLVSFYNNEISEKSEIFDDQFSVERPDGSNFTLKIRSTKLEDSAMYFCASRGSGRNTGELFFGEGSRLTVL.

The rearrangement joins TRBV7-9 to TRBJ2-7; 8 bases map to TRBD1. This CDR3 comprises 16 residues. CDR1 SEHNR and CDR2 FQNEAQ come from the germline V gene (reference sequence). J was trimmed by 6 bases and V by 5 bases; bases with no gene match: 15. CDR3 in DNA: TGTGCCAGCAGCGTAGGACCACAGGGGGATGATTTCGAGCAGTACTTC. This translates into CASSVGPQGDDFEQYF.

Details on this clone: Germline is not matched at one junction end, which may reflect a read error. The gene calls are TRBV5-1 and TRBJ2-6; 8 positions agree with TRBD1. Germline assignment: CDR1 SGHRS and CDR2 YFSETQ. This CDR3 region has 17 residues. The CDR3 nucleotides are TGCGCCAGCAGCTCCGGGACAGGCCCCTCTGGGGCCAACGGCCTGACTTTC. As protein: CASSSGTGPSGANGLTF.

CDR3 bases: TGCGCCAGCAGCGATAATATAGGGGATTCACCCCTCCACTTT. Encoded protein: CASSDNIGDSPLHF. This sequence joins TRBV5-1 and TRBJ1-6, with a possible D match to TRBD1 (5 bases). Trimming left V 4 bases short and J 8 bases short, with 13 bases between. The CDR3 contains 14 residues. Germline CDR1 is SGHRS and CDR2 is YFSETQ.

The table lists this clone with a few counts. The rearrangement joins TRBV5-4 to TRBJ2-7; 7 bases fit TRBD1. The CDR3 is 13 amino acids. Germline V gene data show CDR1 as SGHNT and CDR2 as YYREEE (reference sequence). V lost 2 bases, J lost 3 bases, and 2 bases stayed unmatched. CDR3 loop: CASSFRDSYEQYF. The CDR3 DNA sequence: TGTGCCAGCAGCTTCCGGGACAGCTACGAGCAGTACTTC.

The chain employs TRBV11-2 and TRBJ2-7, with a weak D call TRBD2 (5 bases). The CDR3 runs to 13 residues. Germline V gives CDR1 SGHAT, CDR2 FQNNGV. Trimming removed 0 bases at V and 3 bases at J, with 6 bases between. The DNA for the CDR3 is TGTGCCAGCAGCTTAGAGGCGGGCTACGAGCAGTACTTC. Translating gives CASSLEAGYEQYF.

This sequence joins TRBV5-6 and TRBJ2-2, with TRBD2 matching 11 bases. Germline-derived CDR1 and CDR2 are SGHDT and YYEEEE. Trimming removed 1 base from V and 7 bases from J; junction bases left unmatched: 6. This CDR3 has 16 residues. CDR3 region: CASSLLAGGPYGELFF. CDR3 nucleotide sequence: TGTGCCAGCAGCTTGTTAGCGGGAGGGCCGTACGGGGAGCTGTTTTTT.

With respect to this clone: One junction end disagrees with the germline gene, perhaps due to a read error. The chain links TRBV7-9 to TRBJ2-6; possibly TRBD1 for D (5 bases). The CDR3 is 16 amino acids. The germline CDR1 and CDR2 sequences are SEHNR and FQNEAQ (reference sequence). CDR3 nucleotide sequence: TGTTCCAGCAGCTTAATACAGCTCTCTGGGGCCAACGGCCTGACTTTC. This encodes CSSSLIQLSGANGLTF.

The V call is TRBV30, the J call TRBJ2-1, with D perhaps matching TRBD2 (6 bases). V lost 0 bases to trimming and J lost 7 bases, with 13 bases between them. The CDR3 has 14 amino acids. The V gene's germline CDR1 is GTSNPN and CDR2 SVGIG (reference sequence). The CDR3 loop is CAWSVRGRTNEQFF. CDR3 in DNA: TGTGCCTGGAGTGTACGGGGGAGGACTAATGAGCAGTTCTTC.